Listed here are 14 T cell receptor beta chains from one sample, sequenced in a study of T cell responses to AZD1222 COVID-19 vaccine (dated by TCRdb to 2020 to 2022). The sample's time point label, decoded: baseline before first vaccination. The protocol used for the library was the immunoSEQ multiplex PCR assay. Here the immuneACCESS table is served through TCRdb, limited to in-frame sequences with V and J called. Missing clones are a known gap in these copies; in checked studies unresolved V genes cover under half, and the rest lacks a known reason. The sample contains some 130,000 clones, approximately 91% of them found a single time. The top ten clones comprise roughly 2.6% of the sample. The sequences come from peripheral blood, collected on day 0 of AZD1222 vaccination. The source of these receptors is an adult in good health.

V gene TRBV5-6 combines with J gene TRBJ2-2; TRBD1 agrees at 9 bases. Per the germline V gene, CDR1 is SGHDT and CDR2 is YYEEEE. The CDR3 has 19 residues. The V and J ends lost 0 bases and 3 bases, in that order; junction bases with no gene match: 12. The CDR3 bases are TGTGCCAGCAGCTTGGCCCTAAAACAGGGGGCGATGGACACCGGGGAGCTGTTTTTT. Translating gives CASSLALKQGAMDTGELFF.

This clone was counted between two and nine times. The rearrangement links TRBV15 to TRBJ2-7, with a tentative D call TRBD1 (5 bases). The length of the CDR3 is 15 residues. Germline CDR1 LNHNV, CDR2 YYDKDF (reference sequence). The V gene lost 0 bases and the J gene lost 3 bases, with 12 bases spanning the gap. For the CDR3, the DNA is TGTGCCACCAGCAGAGACCCCGTCCAGGGCTACGAGCAGTACTTC. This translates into CATSRDPVQGYEQYF. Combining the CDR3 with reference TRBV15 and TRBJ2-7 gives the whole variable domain DAMVIQNPRYQVTQFGKPVTLSCSQTLNHNVMYWYQQKSSQAPKLLFHYYDKDFNNEADTPDNFQSRRPNTSFCFLDIRSPGLGDTAMYLCATSRDPVQGYEQYFGPGTRLTVT.

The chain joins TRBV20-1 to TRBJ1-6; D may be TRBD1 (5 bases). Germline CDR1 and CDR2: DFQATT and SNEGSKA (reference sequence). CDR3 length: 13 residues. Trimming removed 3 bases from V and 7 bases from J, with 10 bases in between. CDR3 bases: TGCAGTGCTAGTTGGGGCCTAAATTCACCCCTCCACTTT. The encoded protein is CSASWGLNSPLHF.

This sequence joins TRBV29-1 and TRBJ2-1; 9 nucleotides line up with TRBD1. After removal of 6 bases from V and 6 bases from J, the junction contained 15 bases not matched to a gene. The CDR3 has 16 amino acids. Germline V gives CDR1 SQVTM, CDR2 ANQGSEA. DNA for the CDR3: TGCAGCGTCAATGGCGGAAGGACAGGGGTGGGCAATGAGCAGTTCTTC. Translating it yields CSVNGGRTGVGNEQFF.

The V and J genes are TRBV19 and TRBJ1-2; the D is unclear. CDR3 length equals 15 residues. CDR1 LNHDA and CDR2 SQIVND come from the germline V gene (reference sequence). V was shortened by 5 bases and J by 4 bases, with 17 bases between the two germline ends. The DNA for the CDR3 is TGTGCCAGTAGTTCTTCCGTCGGGAGCGGCTATGGCTACACCTTC. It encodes CASSSSVGSGYGYTF.

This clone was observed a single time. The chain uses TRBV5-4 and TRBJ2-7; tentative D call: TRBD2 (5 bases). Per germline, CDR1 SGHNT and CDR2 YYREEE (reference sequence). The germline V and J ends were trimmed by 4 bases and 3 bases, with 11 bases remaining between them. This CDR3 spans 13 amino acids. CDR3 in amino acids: CASSLGVLYEQYF. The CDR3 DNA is TGTGCCAGCAGCCTCGGGGTCCTCTACGAGCAGTACTTC.

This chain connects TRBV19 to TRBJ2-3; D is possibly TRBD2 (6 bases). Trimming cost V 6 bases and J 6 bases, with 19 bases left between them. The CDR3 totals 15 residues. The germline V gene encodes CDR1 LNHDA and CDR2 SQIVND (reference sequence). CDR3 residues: CASSPAGTVVDTQYF. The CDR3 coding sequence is TGTGCCAGTAGCCCTGCGGGAACCGTCGTGGATACGCAGTATTTT.

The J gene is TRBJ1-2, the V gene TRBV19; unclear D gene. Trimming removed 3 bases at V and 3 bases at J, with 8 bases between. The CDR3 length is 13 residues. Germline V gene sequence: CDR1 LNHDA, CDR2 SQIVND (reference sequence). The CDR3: CASSIPGHYGYTF. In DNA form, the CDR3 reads TGTGCCAGTAGTATTCCCGGACACTATGGCTACACCTTC.

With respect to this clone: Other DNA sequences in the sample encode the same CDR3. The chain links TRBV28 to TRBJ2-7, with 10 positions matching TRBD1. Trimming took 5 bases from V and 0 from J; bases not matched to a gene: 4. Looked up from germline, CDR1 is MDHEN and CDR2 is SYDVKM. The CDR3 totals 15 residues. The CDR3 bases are TGTGCCAGCAGTACGCGGACAGGGGGCTCCTACGAGCAGTACTTC. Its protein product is CASSTRTGGSYEQYF. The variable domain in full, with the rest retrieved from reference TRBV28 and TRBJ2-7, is DVKVTQSSRYLVKRTGEKVFLECVQDMDHENMFWYRQDPGLGLRLIYFSYDVKMKEKGDIPEGYSVSREKKERFSLILESASTNQTSMYLCASSTRTGGSYEQYFGPGTRLTVT.

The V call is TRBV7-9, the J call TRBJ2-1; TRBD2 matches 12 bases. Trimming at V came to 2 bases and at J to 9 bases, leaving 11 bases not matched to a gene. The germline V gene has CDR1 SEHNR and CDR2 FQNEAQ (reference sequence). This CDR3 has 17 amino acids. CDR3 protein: CASSLSSSGRARGEQFF. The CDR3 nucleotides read TGTGCCAGCAGCTTATCTTCTAGCGGGAGGGCCAGGGGTGAGCAGTTCTTC.

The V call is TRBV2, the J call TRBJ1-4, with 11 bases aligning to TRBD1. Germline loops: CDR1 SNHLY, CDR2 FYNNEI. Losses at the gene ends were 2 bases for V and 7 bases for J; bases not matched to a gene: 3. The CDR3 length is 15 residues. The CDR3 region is CASSETGTGGEKLFF. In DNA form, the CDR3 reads TGTGCCAGCAGTGAAACCGGGACAGGGGGTGAAAAACTGTTTTTT.

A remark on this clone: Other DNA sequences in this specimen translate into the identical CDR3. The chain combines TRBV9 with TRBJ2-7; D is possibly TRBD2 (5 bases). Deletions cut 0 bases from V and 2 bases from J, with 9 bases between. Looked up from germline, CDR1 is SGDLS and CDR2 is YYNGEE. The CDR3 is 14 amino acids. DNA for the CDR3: TGTGCCAGCAGCGTAGGAGGGTCGACCTACGAGCAGTACTTC. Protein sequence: CASSVGGSTYEQYF.

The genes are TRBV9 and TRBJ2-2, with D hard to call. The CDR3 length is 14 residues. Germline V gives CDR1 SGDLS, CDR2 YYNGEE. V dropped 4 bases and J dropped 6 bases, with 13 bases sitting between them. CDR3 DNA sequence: TGTGCCAGCAGCCCAGGTAATAGGGCCGGGGAGCTGTTTTTT. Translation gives CASSPGNRAGELFF.

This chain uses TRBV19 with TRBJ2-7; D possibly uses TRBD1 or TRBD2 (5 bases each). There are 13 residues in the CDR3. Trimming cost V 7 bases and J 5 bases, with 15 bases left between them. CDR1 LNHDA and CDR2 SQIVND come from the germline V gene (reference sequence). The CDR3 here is CASTRDGRNEQYF. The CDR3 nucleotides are TGTGCCAGTACCCGGGACGGTCGGAACGAGCAGTACTTC. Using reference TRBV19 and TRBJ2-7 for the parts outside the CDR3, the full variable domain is DGGITQSPKYLFRKEGQNVTLSCEQNLNHDAMYWYRQDPGQGLRLIYYSQIVNDFQKGDIAEGYSVSREKKESFPLTVTSAQKNPTAFYLCASTRDGRNEQYFGPGTRLTVT.